This TCR beta chain was profiled in a study of OX40 agonist ivuxolimab in advanced cancers. Some clones are missing from TCRdb's copy, which holds only in-frame ones; the method was immunoSEQ multiplex PCR. The sample shows tens of thousands of clones, 82% of them seen only once. Germline V gene data show CDR1 as SGHVS and CDR2 as FNYEAQ. There are 18 residues in the CDR3. Trimming took off 5 bases at V and 3 bases at J, with 25 bases between the two ends. To note about this clone: Its antigen remains unknown.

Whole-study findings and limits: Some nonresponders additionally presented with little normalized T-cell clonal expansion.

This chain links TRBV7-6 with TRBJ1-2; perhaps TRBD1 as D (6 bases). The material was CD4+ or CD8+ T cells sorted from blood, obtained in a trial of the OX40 agonist ivuxolimab. This clonotype originated in an adult with an advanced solid tumor such as melanoma, head and neck, liver or kidney cancer. CDR3 sequence reads: CASSVNYNTRGSYYGYTF. The CDR3 DNA reads TGTGCCAGCAGCGTAAACTACAACACCAGGGGATCTTACTATGGCTACACCTTC.